What follows is one T cell receptor beta chain and its context. Trimming removed 6 bases from V and 4 bases from J; junction bases left unmatched: 5. CDR1 is MNHNY, CDR2 SVGAGI, per germline (reference sequence). The length of the CDR3 is 14 residues. With baseline, cycle 4 day 1, and cycle 7 day 1 as timepoints, blood was sampled. This specimen belongs to a study of OX40 agonist ivuxolimab in advanced cancers. Data came from immunoSEQ multiplex PCR; TCRdb stores just in-frame clones and leaves some out. The table lists 98,000 or so clones, just under 85% of them singletons. The receptor was isolated from an adult with an advanced solid tumor such as melanoma, head and neck, liver or kidney cancer. The chain has TRBV6-6 and TRBJ1-5; 8 bases fit TRBD1. This material consisted of CD4+ or CD8+ T cells sorted from blood, taken in a trial of the OX40 agonist ivuxolimab. The CDR3 DNA is TGTGCCAGCAGCCCCCGGGACAGGAATCAGCCCCAGCATTTT. It encodes CASSPRDRNQPQHF.